The rows below give T cell receptor beta chains drawn from one sample of a study of blood T cells in healthy people across ages. From the 5' RACE reads, TCRdb called clonotypes with MiXCR, one entry per CDR3 protein. The sample lists 540,000 or so distinct CDR3 sequences, roughly 48% occurring once. Sample: blood. The origin of the receptors is a man aged 80 or over in good health. CDR3s include the opening cysteine and the closing phenylalanine or tryptophan. The D gene is left open where the match is weak. A row's size may be missing; if present it is once, few, many or a size class.

V gene: TRBV2; clone size: -; J gene: TRBJ2-1; D gene: TRBD2; CDR3 protein: CASSDTSGRLNEQFF; CDR3 DNA: TGTGCCAGCAGTGATACTAGCGGGAGATTGAATGAGCAGTTCTTC
V gene: TRBV28; clone size: -; J gene: TRBJ2-7; D gene: TRBD1; CDR3 protein: CASSLKGQAYEQYF; CDR3 DNA: TGTGCCAGCAGTTTAAAGGGACAGGCCTACGAGCAGTACTTC
V gene: TRBV9; clone size: -; J gene: TRBJ2-1; D gene: TRBD2; CDR3 protein: CASSVALAGGVDEQFF; CDR3 DNA: TGTGCCAGCAGCGTAGCCCTAGCGGGGGGGGTGGATGAGCAGTTCTTC
V gene: TRBV7-2; clone size: -; J gene: TRBJ2-5; D gene: TRBD2; CDR3 protein: CASSSSGPAREQYF; CDR3 DNA: TGTGCCAGCAGCTCGAGCGGCCCCGCGCGGGAGCAGTACTTC
V gene: TRBV6-6; clone size: -; J gene: TRBJ2-7; D gene: TRBD1; CDR3 protein: CAGRQGNNEQYF; CDR3 DNA: TGTGCCGGCAGACAGGGTAACAATGAGCAGTACTTC
V gene: TRBV4-1; clone size: many; J gene: TRBJ2-3; D gene: TRBD1; CDR3 protein: CASSHPGQGSDTQYF; CDR3 DNA: TGCGCCAGCAGCCACCCGGGACAGGGATCAGATACGCAGTATTTT
V gene: TRBV7-3; clone size: -; J gene: TRBJ2-2; D gene: TRBD1; CDR3 protein: CASSPTGSTGELFF; CDR3 DNA: TGTGCCAGCAGCCCGACAGGGAGCACCGGGGAGCTGTTTTTT
V gene: TRBV7-2; clone size: few; J gene: TRBJ2-3; D gene: -; CDR3 protein: CASSLDGGADTQYF; CDR3 DNA: TGTGCCAGCAGCTTAGACGGGGGTGCAGATACGCAGTATTTT
V gene: TRBV4-2; clone size: -; J gene: TRBJ1-2; D gene: -; CDR3 protein: CASSQVENYGYTF; CDR3 DNA: TGTGCCAGCAGCCAAGTGGAAAACTATGGCTACACCTTC
V gene: TRBV3-1; clone size: -; J gene: TRBJ2-1; D gene: TRBD2; CDR3 protein: CASSQGWTSLSEQFF; CDR3 DNA: TGTGCCAGCAGCCAAGGTTGGACTAGTCTAAGTGAGCAGTTCTTC
V gene: TRBV6-6; clone size: many; J gene: TRBJ2-7; D gene: -; CDR3 protein: CASRGGNPYEQYF; CDR3 DNA: TGTGCCAGCAGAGGGGGGAATCCCTACGAGCAGTACTTC
V gene: TRBV6-5; clone size: many; J gene: TRBJ2-3; D gene: -; CDR3 protein: CASSFGRLTDTQYF; CDR3 DNA: TGTGCCAGCAGTTTCGGAAGGCTTACAGATACGCAGTATTTT
V gene: TRBV21-1; clone size: -; J gene: TRBJ2-5; D gene: -; CDR3 protein: CASSARTGEETQYF; CDR3 DNA: TGTGCCAGCAGCGCACGGACAGGGGAAGAGACCCAGTACTTC
V gene: TRBV18; clone size: -; J gene: TRBJ1-1; D gene: -; CDR3 protein: CASSPQPKAEAFF; CDR3 DNA: TGTGCCAGCTCGCCACAGCCGAAAGCCGAAGCTTTCTTT
V gene: TRBV7-2; clone size: few; J gene: TRBJ2-5; D gene: -; CDR3 protein: CASSLGTQTGGTQYF; CDR3 DNA: TGTGCCAGCAGCTTAGGGACACAAACGGGCGGGACCCAGTACTTC
V gene: TRBV6-6; clone size: few; J gene: TRBJ2-2; D gene: TRBD1; CDR3 protein: CASIARDRARTTGELFF; CDR3 DNA: TGTGCCAGCATTGCCCGGGACAGGGCCCGAACCACCGGGGAGCTGTTTTTT
V gene: TRBV11-3; clone size: few; J gene: TRBJ2-5; D gene: -; CDR3 protein: CASSPPPVSLGDQETQYF; CDR3 DNA: TGTGCCAGCAGCCCTCCCCCCGTTTCGCTGGGCGACCAAGAGACCCAGTACTTC
V gene: TRBV10-3; clone size: -; J gene: TRBJ2-7; D gene: -; CDR3 protein: CAIKDREGYEQYF; CDR3 DNA: TGTGCCATCAAGGACAGAGAGGGATACGAGCAGTACTTC
V gene: TRBV9; clone size: few; J gene: TRBJ2-7; D gene: -; CDR3 protein: CASSVDTYGYEQYF; CDR3 DNA: TGTGCCAGCAGCGTAGACACCTATGGCTACGAGCAGTACTTC
V gene: TRBV6-5; clone size: many; J gene: TRBJ1-2; D gene: -; CDR3 protein: CASSYFSARGYTF; CDR3 DNA: TGTGCCAGCAGTTACTTCTCGGCGCGTGGCTACACCTTC
V gene: TRBV20-1; clone size: -; J gene: TRBJ2-3; D gene: TRBD2; CDR3 protein: CSTLIAGGRGTQYF; CDR3 DNA: TGCAGTACTCTAATAGCGGGAGGCCGTGGTACGCAGTATTTT
V gene: TRBV6-5; clone size: many; J gene: TRBJ2-4; D gene: TRBD1; CDR3 protein: CASRPSGTGKNIQYF; CDR3 DNA: TGTGCCAGCCGCCCCTCCGGGACAGGGAAAAACATTCAGTACTTC
V gene: TRBV3-1; clone size: -; J gene: TRBJ1-2; D gene: -; CDR3 protein: CASSPPFGGYTF; CDR3 DNA: TGTGCCAGCAGCCCCCCTTTCGGAGGCTACACCTTC
V gene: TRBV4-3; clone size: -; J gene: TRBJ1-1; D gene: -; CDR3 protein: CASSQGTRTEAFF; CDR3 DNA: TGCGCCAGCAGCCAAGGTACACGGACTGAAGCTTTCTTT
V gene: TRBV7-2; clone size: -; J gene: TRBJ1-3; D gene: -; CDR3 protein: CASSPQPSSGNTIYF; CDR3 DNA: TGTGCCAGCAGCCCCCAGCCTAGCTCTGGAAACACCATATATTTT
V gene: TRBV7-6; clone size: few; J gene: TRBJ1-1; D gene: -; CDR3 protein: CASSFRMGTEAFF; CDR3 DNA: TGTGCCAGCAGCTTCCGAATGGGCACTGAAGCTTTCTTT
V gene: TRBV6-2/TRBV6-3; clone size: -; J gene: TRBJ1-2; D gene: -; CDR3 protein: CASSSPGRLNYGYTF; CDR3 DNA: TGTGCCAGCAGTTCCCCTGGCCGGCTAAACTATGGCTACACCTTC
V gene: TRBV4-3; clone size: -; J gene: TRBJ2-6; D gene: -; CDR3 protein: CASSQTAASGANVLTF; CDR3 DNA: TGCGCCAGCAGCCAAACGGCAGCCTCTGGGGCCAACGTCCTGACTTTC
V gene: TRBV4-1; clone size: -; J gene: TRBJ2-6; D gene: TRBD1; CDR3 protein: CASSHPGQLISGANVLTF; CDR3 DNA: TGCGCCAGCAGCCATCCGGGACAGCTGATATCTGGGGCCAACGTCCTGACTTTC
V gene: TRBV4-2; clone size: -; J gene: TRBJ1-1; D gene: -; CDR3 protein: CASSQGGVRTEAFF; CDR3 DNA: TGTGCCAGCAGCCAAGGTGGGGTCCGAACTGAAGCTTTCTTT
V gene: TRBV7-2; clone size: -; J gene: TRBJ2-5; D gene: -; CDR3 protein: CASSSTASGETQYF; CDR3 DNA: TGTGCCAGCAGCTCCACCGCATCAGGAGAGACCCAGTACTTC
V gene: TRBV3-1; clone size: -; J gene: TRBJ2-7; D gene: TRBD1; CDR3 protein: CASSQGTGVSYEQYF; CDR3 DNA: TGTGCCAGCAGCCAAGGGACAGGGGTTTCCTACGAGCAGTACTTC
V gene: TRBV6-6; clone size: -; J gene: TRBJ1-1; D gene: -; CDR3 protein: CASSLRTTKVAFF; CDR3 DNA: TGTGCCAGCAGTTTACGGACTACAAAAGTTGCTTTCTTT
V gene: TRBV3-1; clone size: -; J gene: TRBJ2-7; D gene: -; CDR3 protein: CASSQRTVPFYEQYF; CDR3 DNA: TGTGCCAGCAGCCAACGGACAGTGCCCTTCTACGAGCAGTACTTC
V gene: TRBV4-3; clone size: -; J gene: TRBJ2-1; D gene: -; CDR3 protein: CASSQVRGPSPSHEQFF; CDR3 DNA: TGCGCCAGCAGCCAAGTCAGGGGTCCTAGCCCCAGTCATGAGCAGTTCTTC
V gene: TRBV7-2; clone size: -; J gene: TRBJ2-5; D gene: -; CDR3 protein: CASSLISPGSGGETQYF; CDR3 DNA: TGTGCCAGCAGCTTGATAAGCCCGGGTAGCGGAGGGGAGACCCAGTACTTC
V gene: TRBV6-2/TRBV6-3; clone size: -; J gene: TRBJ2-1; D gene: -; CDR3 protein: CASSYSWADQFF; CDR3 DNA: TGTGCCAGCAGTTACTCGTGGGCCGACCAGTTCTTC
V gene: TRBV20-1; clone size: once; J gene: TRBJ2-1; D gene: -; CDR3 protein: CSARDPGASKKLGNEQFF; CDR3 DNA: TGCAGTGCTAGAGATCCGGGAGCAAGTAAGAAGCTGGGCAATGAGCAGTTCTTC
V gene: TRBV7-3; clone size: once; J gene: TRBJ2-1; D gene: -; CDR3 protein: CASSLTMWEGQGGSSYNGQFF; CDR3 DNA: TGTGCCAGCAGCTTAACGATGTGGGAGGGCCAGGGGGGGAGCTCCTACAATGGGCAGTTCTTC
V gene: TRBV20-1; clone size: few; J gene: TRBJ2-6; D gene: TRBD2; CDR3 protein: CSAIGLAAGGANVLTF; CDR3 DNA: TGCAGTGCAATTGGACTAGCGGCTGGTGGGGCCAACGTCCTGACTTTC
V gene: TRBV7-9; clone size: -; J gene: TRBJ1-2; D gene: TRBD1; CDR3 protein: CASTIWAGTGDYGYTF; CDR3 DNA: TGTGCCAGCACCATTTGGGCCGGGACAGGGGACTATGGCTACACCTTC
V gene: TRBV7-2; clone size: -; J gene: TRBJ1-2; D gene: -; CDR3 protein: CASSSAEWDGYTF; CDR3 DNA: TGTGCCAGCAGCTCAGCGGAGTGGGATGGCTACACCTTC
V gene: TRBV24-1; clone size: -; J gene: TRBJ2-1; D gene: TRBD1; CDR3 protein: CATSDPRDRGEGEQFF; CDR3 DNA: TGTGCCACCAGTGACCCTCGTGACAGGGGAGAAGGTGAGCAGTTCTTC